This T cell receptor beta chain is from a study of blood T cell repertoires in COVID-19. Study overall: In each case, the material was cDNA or gDNA derived from T cells, B-cell-depleted T cells, or PBMCs.

Source study methods: Amplification with reference gene primers provided the estimates of nucleated cell counts. Sequencing was performed with immunoSEQ multiplex PCR; in TCRdb, only in-frame clones are kept and a portion is missing. For V, J and clone size, that table is used; D and trimming come from the DNA. The sample records 130,000 or so clones, roughly 84% being singletons. This TCR came from a young man with COVID-19, enrolled during active disease. Sequencing was done on a sample of peripheral blood.

The CDR3 bases are TGTGCCACCAGTGACCCCAAGACAGTTTCTGATGAGCAGTTCTTC. The encoded protein is CATSDPKTVSDEQFF. The rearrangement links TRBV24-1 to TRBJ2-1; D possibly corresponds to TRBD1 (5 bases). Looked up from germline, CDR1 is KGHDR and CDR2 is SFDVKD. The CDR3 consists of 15 residues. The V end lost 4 bases, the J end lost 8 bases, and 17 bases lay between the germline ends.